The 5 T cell receptor beta chains presented below share a single source sample, sequenced in a study of shared T cell receptors in the human thymus. Profiled with immunoSEQ multiplex PCR; TCRdb holds only in-frame clones, not every one. The sample comprises about 710,000 clones, more than 75% of which are singletons, and roughly 0.0087% rests with the top ten. These same records also appear under a second study, on human thymus T cells.

Sequenced sample: thymocytes. These receptor sequences come from a boy younger than two with a congenital heart defect.

The CDR3 DNA follows: TGTGCCAGCAGTACTAAGACAGGGGGATATAGCAATCAGCCCCAGCATTTT. It codes for CASSTKTGGYSNQPQHF. The chain is built from TRBV28 and TRBJ1-5; TRBD1 agrees at 9 bases. This CDR3 has 17 amino acids. Trimming cost V 5 bases and J 0 bases; bases outside gene matches: 8. Germline lookup yields CDR1 MDHEN and CDR2 SYDVKM.

The V gene is TRBV11-2, the J gene TRBJ1-1, with D possibly being TRBD1 (6 bases). With 1 base removed from V and 4 bases from J, the gap between germline ends came to 13 bases. Germline CDR1 SGHAT, CDR2 FQNNGV. This CDR3 has 15 residues. The chain's CDR3 is CASSLVGRGSTEAFF. The CDR3 DNA is TGTGCCAGCAGCTTAGTAGGCAGGGGATCCACTGAAGCTTTCTTT. Looking up the rest from reference TRBV11-2 and TRBJ1-1 gives the full variable domain: EAGVAQSPRYKIIEKRQSVAFWCNPISGHATLYWYQQILGQGPKLLIQFQNNGVVDDSQLPKDRFSAERLKGVDSTLKIQPAKLEDSAVYLCASSLVGRGSTEAFFGQGTRLTVV.

The chain carries TRBV7-2 and TRBJ2-2, with TRBD1 matching 10 bases. CDR3 length equals 17 residues. V dropped 5 bases and J dropped 5; count of bases not matched to a gene: 11. Per the germline V gene, CDR1 is SGHTA and CDR2 is FQGNSA. DNA for the CDR3: TGTGCCAGCAGCAGTAGACAGGGGGCGTCGGAGACCGGGGAGCTGTTTTTT. Translation gives CASSSRQGASETGELFF.

This clone was counted only a few times. This sequence joins TRBV7-9 and TRBJ2-2, with 9 nucleotides matching TRBD1. Trimming took 3 bases from V and 7 from J; bases not matched to a gene: 6. Germline CDR1 SEHNR, CDR2 FQNEAQ (reference sequence). The CDR3 totals 15 residues. This CDR3 reads CASSFRTGVHGELFF. The CDR3 DNA reads as TGTGCCAGCAGCTTTCGGACAGGGGTTCACGGGGAGCTGTTTTTT.

The chain has TRBV7-2 and TRBJ2-7; perhaps TRBD2 as D (6 bases). Trimming removed 3 bases at V and 1 base at J, with 10 bases between. Germline-derived CDR1 and CDR2 are SGHTA and FQGNSA. The CDR3 runs 14 residues. The CDR3 DNA is TGTGCCAGCAGCTTTAGCGGAGGGTCCTACGAGCAGTACTTC. Translated, it gives CASSFSGGSYEQYF. The full variable domain, in which reference TRBV7-2 and TRBJ2-7 provide the parts outside the CDR3, is GAGVSQSPSNKVTEKGKDVELRCDPISGHTALYWYRQSLGQGLEFLIYFQGNSAPDKSGLPSDRFSAERTGGSVSTLTIQRTQQEDSAVYLCASSFSGGSYEQYFGPGTRLTVT.